Following are 11 T cell receptor beta chains from one sample sequenced in a study of blood T cells in healthy people across ages. Primed by a sample-barcoded 5' primer and a J-beta primer mix, a second PCR proceeded for about 7 to 11 cycles. MiXCR, run by TCRdb on the 5' RACE reads, gives a single entry per CDR3 protein. The data contain approximately 780,000 distinct CDR3 sequences, roughly 24% of them singletons. The data were also submitted as part of a second study, on T cells of mothers and their children.

Sequences were obtained from blood. The receptor source for this set is a boy younger than 18 in good health.

This clonotype came up a few times. The V gene is TRBV4-1, the J gene TRBJ2-5; D ambiguous. Germline CDR1 is MGHRA and CDR2 is YSYEKL. V lost 1 base and J lost 5, with 14 bases in between. The length of the CDR3 is 15 residues. In nucleotides, the CDR3 is TGCGCCAGCAGCCAAGGGGCTTCTAGGGTCGAGACCCAGTACTTC. Translation: CASSQGASRVETQYF.

This clonotype was observed a handful of times. The chain is built from TRBV2 and TRBJ2-5; D not resolved. Germline V gene lookup returns CDR1 SNHLY and CDR2 FYNNEI. The V gene lost 2 bases and the J gene lost 5 bases, with 3 bases spanning the gap. This CDR3 contains 11 residues. CDR3 in amino acids: CASSEMETQYF. The DNA for the CDR3 is TGTGCCAGCAGTGAAATGGAGACCCAGTACTTC.

This chain uses TRBV27 with TRBJ1-1; D may be TRBD1 (6 bases). This CDR3 region has 14 residues. V lost 5 bases, J lost 7 bases, and 17 bases lay in between. Germline CDR1 MNHEY, CDR2 SMNVEV (reference sequence). CDR3: CASSPTAGVDEAFF. The CDR3 nucleotides read TGTGCCAGCAGTCCCACGGCAGGGGTCGATGAAGCTTTCTTT.

The chain carries TRBV30 and TRBJ2-5; D could derive from TRBD1 or TRBD2 (5 bases each). TRBJ2-1 matches the DNA end more closely, so the J call is doubtful. Germline assignment: CDR1 GTSNPN and CDR2 SVGIG (reference sequence). This CDR3 has 12 residues. The CDR3 bases are TGTGCCTGGAATCCATCCGGGACCGAGCAGTTCTTC. Amino acids: CAWNPSGTEQFF.

J is TRBJ2-5 and V is TRBV3-1; 11 positions agree with TRBD2. Germline V gene sequence: CDR1 LGHDT, CDR2 YNNKEL (reference sequence). J gave up 3 bases and V 1 base, and 4 bases lay outside the gene matches. The CDR3 runs 16 residues. The CDR3 reads CASSQGGSGGEETQYF. CDR3 sequence (DNA): TGTGCCAGCAGCCAAGGAGGTAGCGGGGGGGAAGAGACCCAGTACTTC.

V is TRBV20-1 and J is TRBJ2-5; 11 bases are shared with TRBD2. The better agreement between TRBJ2-7 and the DNA end casts doubt on the J call. CDR1 is DFQATT and CDR2 is SNEGSKA in the germline V gene (reference sequence). This CDR3 has 15 amino acids. CDR3 sequence reads: CSAREGTSGSYEQYF. CDR3 DNA sequence: TGCAGTGCTAGAGAGGGGACTAGCGGCTCCTACGAGCAGTACTTC.

The rearrangement links TRBV10-3 to TRBJ1-2, with 7 bases that match TRBD1. The V segment lost 6 bases and the J segment 2 bases; nucleotides outside the gene matches: 6. The CDR3 covers 14 residues. CDR1 and CDR2 (germline): ENHRY, SYGVKD. The CDR3 DNA sequence: TGTGCCATCAGACGACAGGGAGACAACTATGGCTACACCTTC. It is translated as CAIRRQGDNYGYTF.

The chain carries TRBV5-1 and TRBJ2-5, with a tentative D call TRBD1 (5 bases). The J call may be mistaken, given a closer DNA end match to TRBJ2-1. Germline CDR1 and CDR2: SGHRS and YFSETQ. The CDR3 is made up of 16 amino acids. In nucleotides, the CDR3 is TGCGCCAGCAGCTTGGCGCGCAGGGAATTCACAAATGAGCAGTTCTTC. This gives the protein CASSLARREFTNEQFF.

The chain links TRBV28 to TRBJ2-5; D remains unclear. Trimming cost V 7 bases and J 5 bases, with 20 bases left between them. From germline, CDR1 is MDHEN and CDR2 SYDVKM. The CDR3 spans 15 residues. CDR3 protein: CASTLLGINEETQYF. CDR3 bases: TGTGCCAGCACCCTATTGGGGATTAATGAGGAGACCCAGTACTTC.

The genes are TRBV24-1 and TRBJ2-5; D may correspond to TRBD1 or TRBD2 (6 bases each). The DNA end lines up better with TRBJ2-1; the J call may be wrong. This CDR3 is 16 amino acids long. Germline values: CDR1 KGHDR, CDR2 SFDVKD. CDR3 sequence: CATSETDRRGRNEQFF. Here the CDR3 DNA reads TGTGCCACCAGTGAAACTGACAGGAGGGGACGGAATGAGCAGTTCTTC.

The chain links TRBV18 to TRBJ2-1; unclear D gene. Germline values: CDR1 KGHSH, CDR2 LQKENI. The CDR3 spans 15 residues. V shed 5 bases and J shed 0 bases, with 11 bases lying between them. For the CDR3, the DNA is TGTGCCAGCTCATCGACGGTTAGCTCCTACAATGAGCAGTTCTTC. Translation gives CASSSTVSSYNEQFF.